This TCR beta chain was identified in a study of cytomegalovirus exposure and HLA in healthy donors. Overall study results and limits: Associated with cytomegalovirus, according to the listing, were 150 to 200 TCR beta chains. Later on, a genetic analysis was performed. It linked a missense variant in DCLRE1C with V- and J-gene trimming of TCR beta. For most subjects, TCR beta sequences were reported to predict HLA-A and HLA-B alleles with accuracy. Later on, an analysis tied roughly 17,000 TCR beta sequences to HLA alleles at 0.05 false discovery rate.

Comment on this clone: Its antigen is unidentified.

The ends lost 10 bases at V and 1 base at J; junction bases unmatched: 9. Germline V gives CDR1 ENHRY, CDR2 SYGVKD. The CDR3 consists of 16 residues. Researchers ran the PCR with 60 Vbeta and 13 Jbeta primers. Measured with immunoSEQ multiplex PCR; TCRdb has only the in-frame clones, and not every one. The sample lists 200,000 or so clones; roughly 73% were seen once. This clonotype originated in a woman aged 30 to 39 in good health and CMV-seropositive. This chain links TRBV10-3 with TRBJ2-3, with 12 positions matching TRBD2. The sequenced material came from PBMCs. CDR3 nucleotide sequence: TGTGCCACAGGACTAGCGGGGCCGCGCGGCACAGATACGCAGTATTTT. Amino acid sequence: CATGLAGPRGTDTQYF.